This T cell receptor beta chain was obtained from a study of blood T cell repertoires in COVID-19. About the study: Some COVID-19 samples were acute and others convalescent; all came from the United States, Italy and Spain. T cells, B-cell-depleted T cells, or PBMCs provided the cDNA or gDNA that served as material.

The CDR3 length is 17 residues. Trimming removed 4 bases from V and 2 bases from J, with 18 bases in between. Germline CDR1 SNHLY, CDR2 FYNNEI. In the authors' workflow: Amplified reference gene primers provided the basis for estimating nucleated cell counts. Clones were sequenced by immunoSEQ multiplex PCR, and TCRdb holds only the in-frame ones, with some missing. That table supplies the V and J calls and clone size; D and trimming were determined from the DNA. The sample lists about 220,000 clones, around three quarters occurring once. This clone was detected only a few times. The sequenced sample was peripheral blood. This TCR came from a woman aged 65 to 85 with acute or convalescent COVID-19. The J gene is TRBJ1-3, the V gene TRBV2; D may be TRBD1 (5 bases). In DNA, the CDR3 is TGTGCCAGCAGTGGGGGTAGGAGGGGCCGGGCTGGAAACACCATATATTTT. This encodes CASSGGRRGRAGNTIYF.